This T cell receptor (beta chain) was sequenced in a study of blood T cell repertoires in COVID-19. Study details: There were acute and convalescent COVID-19 samples, and they came from the United States, Italy and Spain. The cDNA or gDNA used as material had been derived from T cells, B-cell-depleted T cells, or PBMCs.

Original processing methods: Estimation of nucleated cell counts was performed using reference gene primer amplification. Measured with immunoSEQ multiplex PCR; TCRdb has only the in-frame clones, and not every one. V, J and clone size are taken as reported in that table, and D and trimming were inferred from the DNA itself. The data show a few hundred thousand clones, roughly 90% seen once. The sequence was collected from a man aged 18 to 29 with active or convalescent COVID-19. Source material: peripheral blood.

CDR3 loop: CASSLGGTGHDEQFF. The CDR3 nucleotides are TGCGCCAGCAGCTTGGGAGGGACAGGGCACGATGAGCAGTTCTTC. V and J are TRBV5-1 and TRBJ2-1; 9 bases are shared with TRBD1. In germline, CDR1 is SGHRS, CDR2 YFSETQ. This CDR3 is built from 15 residues. V lost 0 bases and J lost 8; bases outside the gene matches: 6.